Sequencing of this T cell receptor (beta chain) was carried out in a study of T cells in Graves' hyperthyroidism and ophthalmopathy. Study overall: Peripheral blood was secured at the point of initial diagnosis, before any treatment.

Newly diagnosed hyperthyroidism patients aged 18 to 65 years had disease lasting under 2 months. Trimming cost V 10 bases and J 5 bases, with 15 bases left between them. This CDR3 spans 12 amino acids. The germline V gene has CDR1 LNHDA and CDR2 SQIVND (reference sequence). Notes on the study in general: Researchers found most expanded thyroid clonotypes above 0.001 in blood as well.

TCR beta CDR3 regions were amplified from RNA. During a first-round RT-PCR of the TCR CDR3, the HTBI primer set was used. TCRdb fed the multiplex PCR reads into MiXCR, producing one record per CDR3 protein. The table includes roughly 720,000 distinct CDR3 sequences, 15% to 20% detected once. Concerning this clonotype: The antigen remains undetermined.

The sample taken for sequencing was blood. The sequence was collected from a man aged 50 to 59 with Graves' hyperthyroidism. This rearrangement joins TRBV19 to TRBJ2-7; D tentatively reads TRBD1 or TRBD2 (5 bases each). CDR3 residues: CATGAGWDEQYF. For the CDR3, the DNA is TGTGCCACCGGGGCAGGGTGGGACGAGCAGTACTTC.